Given below is one T cell receptor beta chain in context. Sequencing was performed with immunoSEQ multiplex PCR; in TCRdb, only in-frame clones are kept and a portion is missing. The sample carries 130,000 to 150,000 clones, 88% recorded once. Unmatched junction bases numbered 6, after V lost 5 bases and J lost 5 bases. Germline-derived CDR1 and CDR2 are KGHSH and LQKENI. This CDR3 region has 14 residues. This entry is derived from a study of blood T cell repertoires in COVID-19. Clinical history reported by participants formed the basis on which cohorts were assigned. The V gene is TRBV18, the J gene TRBJ2-7; 10 bases agree with TRBD1. The source of this sequence is a woman in her thirties with acute COVID-19. The material sequenced was PBMCs or T cells enriched from blood (not recorded which). CDR3 in DNA: TGTGCCAGCTCAATGACAGGGGGCGACGACGAGCAGTACTTC. Its protein is CASSMTGGDDEQYF.